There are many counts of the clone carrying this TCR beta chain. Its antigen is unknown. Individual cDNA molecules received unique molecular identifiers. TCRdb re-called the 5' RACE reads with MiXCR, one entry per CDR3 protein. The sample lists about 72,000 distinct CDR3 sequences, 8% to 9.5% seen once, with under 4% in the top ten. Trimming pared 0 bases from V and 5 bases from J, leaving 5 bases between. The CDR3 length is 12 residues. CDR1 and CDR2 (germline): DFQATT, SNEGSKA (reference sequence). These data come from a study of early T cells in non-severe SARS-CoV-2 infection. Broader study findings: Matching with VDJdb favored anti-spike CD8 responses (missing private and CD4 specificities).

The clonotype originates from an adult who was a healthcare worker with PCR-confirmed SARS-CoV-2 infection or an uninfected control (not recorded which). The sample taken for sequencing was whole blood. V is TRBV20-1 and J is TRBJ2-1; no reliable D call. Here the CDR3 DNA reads TGCAGTGCTAGAGAAAATGACAATGAGCAGTTCTTC. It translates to CSARENDNEQFF.